This entry lists 21 T cell receptor beta chains sequenced from one sample in a study of blood T cell repertoires in COVID-19. Sequencing used immunoSEQ multiplex PCR; TCRdb keeps in-frame clones, though not all of them. Of 90,000 to 130,000 clones in the sample, approximately 80% are singletons; the top ten hold about 3.8%. Sequenced input: peripheral blood. Receptors were obtained from an older woman with acute or convalescent COVID-19.

This sequence joins TRBV27 and TRBJ1-5; D gene ambiguous. Germline CDR1 is MNHEY and CDR2 is SMNVEV (reference sequence). The CDR3 consists of 14 residues. Deletions cut 6 bases from V and 3 bases from J, with 12 bases between. DNA for the CDR3: TGTGCCAGCAGGTCCTCCCAACTCAATCAGCCCCAGCATTTT. This translates into CASRSSQLNQPQHF.

The chain uses TRBV6-5 and TRBJ2-7; TRBD1 is a possible D gene (6 bases). The germline CDR1 and CDR2 sequences are MNHEY and SVGAGI. The CDR3 runs 15 residues. V lost 5 bases and J 3 bases, leaving 17 bases between the germline ends. CDR3 coding DNA: TGTGCCAGCAGTCCTGAGACAGGTAACTACTACGAGCAGTACGTC. Protein product: CASSPETGNYYEQYV.

This sequence joins TRBV7-9 and TRBJ1-2; no reliable D call. V dropped 2 bases and J dropped 3 bases, with 10 bases sitting between them. The CDR3 extends over 14 amino acids. The germline CDR1 and CDR2 sequences are SEHNR and FQNEAQ (reference sequence). This CDR3 is CASSLYDFDYGYTF. CDR3 bases: TGTGCCAGCAGCTTATATGACTTTGACTATGGCTACACCTTC.

As DNA, the CDR3 is TGTGCCAGCAGTCCAATGCGAGGGTTGAACACTGAAGCTTTCTTT. Protein: CASSPMRGLNTEAFF. The chain joins TRBV25-1 to TRBJ1-1; D is ambiguous. This CDR3 spans 15 amino acids. V dropped 5 bases and J dropped 0 bases, with 13 bases sitting between them. CDR1 and CDR2 from the germline V gene are MGHDK and SYGVNS. The variable domain in full, with the rest retrieved from reference TRBV25-1 and TRBJ1-1, is EADIYQTPRYLVIGTGKKITLECSQTMGHDKMYWYQQDPGMELHLIHYSYGVNSTEKGDLSSESTVSRIRTEHFPLTLESARPSHTSQYLCASSPMRGLNTEAFFGQGTRLTVV.

This clone appeared a few times. The chain combines TRBV3-1 (or the pseudogene TRBV3-2) with TRBJ1-1, with D tentatively TRBD1 (5 bases). The CDR3 spans 13 residues. The ends were cut back, 8 bases at V and 1 base at J, with 11 bases in the middle. CDR1 is LGHDT and CDR2 is YNNKEL in the germline V gene (reference sequence). The CDR3 nucleotides read TGTGCCAGCGCCCCAAGGGGGAACACTGAAGCTTTCTTT. Translation gives CASAPRGNTEAFF.

The chain joins TRBV20-1 to TRBJ2-7; TRBD1 might be the D (5 bases). CDR3 length: 11 amino acids. The V and J ends lost 6 bases and 4 bases respectively, with 10 bases between them. From germline, CDR1 is DFQATT and CDR2 SNEGSKA (reference sequence). CDR3 in amino acids: CSAIDSYEQYV. For the CDR3, the DNA is TGCAGTGCAATTGACAGTTACGAGCAGTACGTC.

The CDR3 here is CATLRGPGQGAVEQYV. DNA of the CDR3: TGTGCCACCCTTAGGGGCCCGGGACAGGGGGCGGTAGAGCAGTACGTC. V is TRBV6-6 and J is TRBJ2-7, with 12 positions matching TRBD1. CDR1 is MNHNY and CDR2 is SVGAGI in the germline V gene (reference sequence). Germline trimming cut 10 bases from V and 7 bases from J; bases unmatched to any gene: 17. The CDR3 runs to 16 residues.

The chain combines TRBV10-1 with TRBJ2-3; 11 bases are a match to TRBD2. The CDR3 consists of 17 residues. Trimming removed 5 bases from V and 5 bases from J; junction bases left unmatched: 12. The germline V gene encodes CDR1 WNHNN and CDR2 SYGVQD (reference sequence). The CDR3 loop reads CASSRGVLAGVGDTQYF. The CDR3 DNA follows: TGCGCCAGCAGTAGGGGGGTACTAGCGGGAGTTGGAGATACGCAGTATTTT.

The chain employs TRBV24-1 and TRBJ2-5; D is undetermined. Germline assignment: CDR1 KGHDR and CDR2 SFDVKD. The V and J ends lost 2 bases and 0 bases respectively, with 3 bases between them. The CDR3 is 13 residues long. The CDR3 spells CATSDSYQETQYF. The CDR3 region has the DNA TGTGCCACCAGTGATTCCTACCAAGAGACCCAGTACTTC.

V gene TRBV9 combines with J gene TRBJ1-1; 9 bases fit TRBD1. This CDR3 has 15 residues. V was clipped by 4 bases and J by 5 bases; unmatched bases: 9. Germline loops: CDR1 SGDLS, CDR2 YYNGEE. The CDR3 DNA reads TGTGCCAGCAGCACAGGGACAGGGAGGGGGACTGAAGCTTTCTTT. Translation gives CASSTGTGRGTEAFF.

This chain's CDR3 is CASSQVLGAYEQYF. The CDR3, as DNA: TGCGCCAGCAGCCAAGTGTTAGGGGCCTACGAGCAGTACTTC. The chain joins TRBV4-1 to TRBJ2-7; D may be TRBD1 (5 bases). The CDR3 has 14 amino acids. V was cut by 1 base and J by 2 bases, with 9 bases left in between. Looked up from germline, CDR1 is MGHRA and CDR2 is YSYEKL.

This clone was seen once. CDR3 sequence: CAISETMTSGAEQYF. CDR3 nucleotide sequence: TGTGCCATCAGTGAGACCATGACTAGCGGGGCCGAGCAGTACTTC. The rearrangement uses TRBV10-3 and TRBJ2-7, with 11 bases aligning to TRBD2. The CDR3 is made up of 15 amino acids. J was trimmed by 6 bases and V by 2 bases; bases with no gene match: 6. Germline CDR1 is ENHRY and CDR2 is SYGVKD.

The chain links TRBV19 to TRBJ1-5; unclear D gene. Germline V gene lookup returns CDR1 LNHDA and CDR2 SQIVND (reference sequence). Trimming stripped 7 bases from V and 0 bases from J, with 16 bases between. The CDR3 has 16 residues. CDR3 amino acids: CASTSQPLGSNQPQHF. The DNA for the CDR3 is TGTGCCAGTACCTCACAGCCCCTTGGTAGCAATCAGCCCCAGCATTTT. The full variable domain, in which reference TRBV19 and TRBJ1-5 provide the parts outside the CDR3, is DGGITQSPKYLFRKEGQNVTLSCEQNLNHDAMYWYRQDPGQGLRLIYYSQIVNDFQKGDIAEGYSVSREKKESFPLTVTSAQKNPTAFYLCASTSQPLGSNQPQHFGDGTRLSIL.

This clone has only one observation. This chain joins TRBV18 and TRBJ2-7; tentative D call: TRBD2 (5 bases). The germline V and J ends were trimmed by 6 bases and 1 base, with 13 bases remaining between them. The CDR3 length is 14 residues. Germline V gives CDR1 KGHSH, CDR2 LQKENI. The CDR3 DNA reads TGTGCCAGCTCCCCGAGAGAGGGTTCCTACGAGCAGTACGTC. It encodes CASSPREGSYEQYV.

This chain uses TRBV6-6 with TRBJ1-4; D uncertain. Germline V gene data show CDR1 as MNHNY and CDR2 as SVGAGI (reference sequence). There are 15 residues in the CDR3. Trimming removed 0 bases from V and 0 bases from J, with 5 bases in between. CDR3 protein: CASSYSAPTNEKLFF. CDR3 nucleotides: TGTGCCAGCAGTTACTCGGCACCAACTAATGAAAAACTGTTTTTT.

This chain links TRBV6-5 with TRBJ1-5; D call uncertain. The CDR3 covers 13 residues. Germline V gene sequence: CDR1 MNHEY, CDR2 SVGAGI. V lost 6 bases to trimming and J lost 8 bases, with 14 bases between them. The DNA for the CDR3 is TGTGCCAGCAGATACCGGGTCGCTGAGCCCCAGCATTTT. Translation: CASRYRVAEPQHF.

The chain combines TRBV10-3 with TRBJ2-1, with a tentative D call TRBD1 (6 bases). V dropped 7 bases and J dropped 7 bases, with 26 bases sitting between them. Germline V gene sequence: CDR1 ENHRY, CDR2 SYGVKD. This CDR3 is built from 17 residues. CDR3 nucleotides: TGTGCCATCACCCCCGTGCCCCCGACAGGAGATAGAAATGAGCAGTTCTTC. This codes for CAITPVPPTGDRNEQFF.

The chain recombines TRBV7-8 with TRBJ2-3; no definite D call. Trimming took off 5 bases at V and 2 bases at J, with 14 bases between the two ends. There are 15 residues in the CDR3. Germline-derived CDR1 and CDR2 are SGHVS and FQNEAQ. The CDR3 is CASSLRWSNTDTQYF. The CDR3 DNA is TGTGCCAGCAGCCTCCGGTGGAGTAACACAGATACGCAGTATTTT.

The chain employs TRBV9 and TRBJ1-2; TRBD1 aligns across 10 bases. The CDR3 loop spans 14 amino acids. Germline lookup yields CDR1 SGDLS and CDR2 YYNGEE. V shed 3 bases and J 3 bases; nucleotides not matched to a gene: 2. CDR3: CASSDGQGDYGYTF. In DNA, the CDR3 is TGTGCCAGCAGCGACGGACAGGGGGACTATGGCTACACCTTC.

V and J are TRBV14 and TRBJ1-3; D may be TRBD1 (6 bases). The V end lost 0 bases, the J end lost 0 bases, and 15 bases lay between the germline ends. This CDR3 spans 18 amino acids. In germline, CDR1 is SGHDN, CDR2 FVKESK. CDR3 nucleotides: TGTGCCAGCAGCCAAGAGGGGGCCACGAAAATCTCTGGAAACACCATATATTTT. It yields the protein CASSQEGATKISGNTIYF.

The chain carries TRBV30 and TRBJ2-7; 9 bases agree with TRBD1. The CDR3 sequence is 12 residues long. Germline V gene sequence: CDR1 GTSNPN, CDR2 SVGIG (reference sequence). V lost 5 bases to trimming and J lost 6 bases; unmatched junction nucleotides: 5. The CDR3 sequence: CAWGTGSREQYF. CDR3 DNA sequence: TGTGCCTGGGGGACAGGGTCGCGCGAGCAGTACTTC.